This passage covers 27 T cell receptor beta chains from one sample sequenced in a study of T cell changes during pregnancy in multiple sclerosis. Measured with immunoSEQ multiplex PCR; TCRdb has only the in-frame clones, and not every one. This sample carries 85,000 to 120,000 clones, 80% to 95% of them seen once, and the ten largest clones take 1.5% to 2%. Specimen: peripheral blood, collected after pregnancy. These receptors all stem from a female donor with multiple sclerosis, enrolled in a pregnancy study.

The chain is built from TRBV2 and TRBJ2-7; the match to TRBD1 covers 7 bases. Looked up from germline, CDR1 is SNHLY and CDR2 is FYNNEI. This CDR3 spans 12 amino acids. With 7 bases clipped from V and 3 bases from J, the junction kept 3 bases outside the gene matches. The CDR3 spells CASTDRHYEQYF. CDR3 DNA: TGTGCCAGCACGGACAGGCACTACGAGCAGTACTTC.

The chain has TRBV6-5 and TRBJ1-2, with 8 positions matching TRBD1. CDR1 is MNHEY, CDR2 SVGAGI, per germline. V trimming: 2 bases; J trimming: 2 bases; junction bases outside the gene matches: 4. The CDR3 has 15 residues. CDR3 nucleotides: TGTGCCAGCAGTTACGCCTCAGGGGGCAACTATGGCTACACCTTC. It encodes CASSYASGGNYGYTF.

This clone was seen just once. The chain recombines TRBV27 with TRBJ1-1; D unclear. The V end was cut by 6 bases, the J end by 0 bases, with 8 bases between. In germline, CDR1 is MNHEY, CDR2 SMNVEV (reference sequence). CDR3 length: 13 residues. In nucleotides, the CDR3 is TGTGCCAGCAGCCAGATCATGAACACTGAAGCTTTCTTT. It is translated as CASSQIMNTEAFF.

The chain joins TRBV29-1 to TRBJ2-4; possibly TRBD1 for D (5 bases). The CDR3 extends over 14 amino acids. Per the germline V gene, CDR1 is SQVTM and CDR2 is ANQGSEA. V lost 4 bases and J lost 0, with 10 bases in between. The CDR3 here is CSVAGNLAKNIQYF. The CDR3 DNA follows: TGCAGCGTTGCAGGGAATCTAGCCAAAAACATTCAGTACTTC.

The chain uses TRBV5-1 and TRBJ1-1, with 7 bases fitting TRBD1. In germline, CDR1 is SGHRS, CDR2 YFSETQ. The CDR3 loop spans 14 amino acids. Trimming at V came to 3 bases and at J to 4 bases, leaving 6 bases not matched to a gene. The CDR3 loop is CASSSGTAVTEAFF. The CDR3 DNA follows: TGCGCCAGCAGCTCCGGGACAGCAGTCACTGAAGCTTTCTTT.

The chain carries TRBV18 and TRBJ2-5; D is unclear. The germline V gene has CDR1 KGHSH and CDR2 LQKENI. There are 15 residues in the CDR3. Between the trimmed V and J ends, which lost 4 bases and 2 bases, there was a span of 14 bases. The CDR3 DNA is TGTGCCAGCTCACAGGCACCCGACATACAAGAGACCCAGTACTTC. This translates into CASSQAPDIQETQYF.

V gene TRBV6-6 combines with J gene TRBJ2-1; 9 bases agree with TRBD1. The germline V gene has CDR1 MNHNY and CDR2 SVGAGI (reference sequence). J was trimmed by 10 bases and V by 2 bases; bases with no gene match: 6. This CDR3 region has 14 residues. The CDR3: CASSYRDREREQFF. Here the CDR3 DNA reads TGTGCCAGCAGTTACCGGGACAGGGAACGGGAGCAGTTCTTC.

This sequence joins TRBV6-6 and TRBJ1-5, with a weak D call TRBD1 (5 bases). The CDR3 has 14 amino acids. The germline V and J ends were trimmed by 2 bases and 7 bases, with 12 bases remaining between them. Germline V gene lookup returns CDR1 MNHNY and CDR2 SVGAGI (reference sequence). CDR3 residues: CASSYLGGVQPQHF. The DNA for the CDR3 is TGTGCCAGCAGTTACCTTGGAGGGGTGCAGCCCCAGCATTTT.

V is TRBV21-1 and J is TRBJ2-1; the table names TRBD2, a call not compared with the DNA. TRBV21-1 constitutes a pseudogene. This CDR3 region has 16 residues. The DNA of the CDR3 is TGTGCCAGCAGTTTCCCCCCGGGGGGCCGGCGGAATGAGCAGTTCTTC. Its translation is CASSFPPGGRRNEQFF.

The CDR3 region has the DNA TGTGCCAGCAGCTTGTGGGAGGGCGGTGGCTACACCTTC. Protein product: CASSLWEGGGYTF. The rearrangement links TRBV5-5 to TRBJ1-2; D remains ambiguous. The germline V gene has CDR1 SGHKS and CDR2 YYEKEE (reference sequence). The CDR3 length is 13 residues. Trimming shortened V by 1 base and J by 7 bases, and 11 bases separated the two germline ends.

The chain couples TRBV9 to TRBJ1-4, with a possible D match to TRBD1 (6 bases). This CDR3 contains 15 residues. The V gene's germline CDR1 is SGDLS and CDR2 YYNGEE. Trimming took 1 base from V and 5 from J, leaving 12 bases between them. The CDR3 sequence is CASSVFGTQNEKLFF. For the CDR3, the DNA is TGTGCCAGCAGCGTATTTGGGACACAAAATGAAAAACTGTTTTTT.

The chain has TRBV19 and TRBJ2-4; 7 nucleotides agree with TRBD1. V was clipped by 3 bases and J by 2 bases; unmatched bases: 1. The CDR3 has 14 amino acids. Germline V gene data show CDR1 as LNHDA and CDR2 as SQIVND (reference sequence). The CDR3 sequence is CASSIRGTKNIQYF. The DNA of the CDR3 is TGTGCCAGTAGTATCAGGGGGACCAAAAACATTCAGTACTTC. The whole variable domain, remainder taken from reference TRBV19 and TRBJ2-4, is DGGITQSPKYLFRKEGQNVTLSCEQNLNHDAMYWYRQDPGQGLRLIYYSQIVNDFQKGDIAEGYSVSREKKESFPLTVTSAQKNPTAFYLCASSIRGTKNIQYFGAGTRLSVL.

The chain is built from TRBV29-1 and TRBJ2-1; 11 bases fit TRBD2. After removal of 6 bases from V and 10 bases from J, the junction contained 8 bases not matched to a gene. The CDR3 sequence is 13 residues long. CDR1 SQVTM and CDR2 ANQGSEA come from the germline V gene. Written as DNA, the CDR3 is TGCAGCGTAGGGACTAGCGGTAGTAAGGAGCAGTTCTTC. It codes for CSVGTSGSKEQFF.

V gene TRBV7-3 combines with J gene TRBJ2-2; D remains unclear. CDR1 is SGHTA and CDR2 is FQGTGA in the germline V gene. The ends were cut back, 1 base at V and 5 bases at J, with 5 bases in the middle. The CDR3 sequence is 13 residues long. In nucleotides, the CDR3 is TGTGCCAGCAGCTTAAGTCAAACCGGGGAGCTGTTTTTT. It yields the protein CASSLSQTGELFF. Full variable domain (missing parts from reference TRBV7-3 and TRBJ2-2): GAGVSQTPSNKVTEKGKYVELRCDPISGHTALYWYRQSLGQGPEFLIYFQGTGAADDSGLPNDRFFAVRPEGSVSTLKIQRTERGDSAVYLCASSLSQTGELFFGEGSRLTVL.

In its sample, this clone was seen a few times. The J gene is TRBJ2-7, the V gene TRBV5-6; 7 bases agree with TRBD1. The CDR3 extends over 16 amino acids. The ends lost 1 base at V and 0 bases at J; junction bases unmatched: 7. The germline V gene encodes CDR1 SGHDT and CDR2 YYEEEE. CDR3 sequence reads: CASSLTTGFDSYEQYF. The DNA of the CDR3 is TGTGCCAGCAGCTTGACGACAGGGTTTGACTCCTACGAGCAGTACTTC.

The rearrangement links TRBV19 to TRBJ2-7; 15 nucleotides align to TRBD2. Germline assignment: CDR1 LNHDA and CDR2 SQIVND (reference sequence). With V trimmed by 5 bases and J by 6 bases, 11 bases remained unmatched. The CDR3 runs to 17 residues. CDR3: CASSSFPGLAGGGEQYF. In DNA, the CDR3 is TGTGCCAGTAGTTCCTTTCCGGGACTAGCGGGAGGCGGCGAGCAGTACTTC.

The CDR3 loop is CASSLVGGQNTEAFF. The CDR3 DNA sequence: TGCGCCAGCAGCTTGGTTGGCGGGCAGAACACTGAAGCTTTCTTT. The V call is TRBV5-1, the J call TRBJ1-1, with D unresolved. CDR1 and CDR2 from the germline V gene are SGHRS and YFSETQ. V gave up 0 bases and J gave up 1 base, with 10 bases separating them. CDR3 size: 15 residues.

The V and J genes are TRBV11-3 and TRBJ2-1; TRBD1 aligns across 12 bases. This CDR3 is built from 15 residues. V lost 4 bases, J lost 6 bases, and 4 bases stayed unmatched. In germline, CDR1 is SGHNT, CDR2 YENEEA. The CDR3 sequence is CASSSGQGAVNEQFF. DNA for the CDR3: TGTGCCAGCAGCTCGGGACAGGGGGCGGTCAATGAGCAGTTCTTC.

This clone was recorded only once. The chain joins TRBV5-5 to TRBJ1-2, with 7 bases identical to TRBD1. V was clipped by 1 base and J by 2 bases; unmatched bases: 5. The CDR3 has 15 amino acids. Germline V gene sequence: CDR1 SGHKS, CDR2 YYEKEE (reference sequence). CDR3 sequence reads: CASSLRQGGNYGYTF. In nucleotides, the CDR3 is TGTGCCAGCAGCTTGCGACAGGGTGGGAACTATGGCTACACCTTC.

This chain links TRBV6-4 with TRBJ2-1; TRBD1 aligns across 7 bases. The CDR3 sequence is 13 residues long. Per the germline V gene, CDR1 is MRHNA and CDR2 is SNTAGT. V was pared by 4 bases and J by 8 bases, with 5 bases of the junction left unmatched. CDR3 region: CASSVDRVDEQFF. CDR3 nucleotides: TGTGCCAGCAGTGTCGACAGGGTCGATGAGCAGTTCTTC.

This rearrangement joins TRBV29-1 to TRBJ1-2, with 7 positions matching TRBD1. CDR3 length: 15 amino acids. Germline trimming cut 1 base from V and 7 bases from J; bases unmatched to any gene: 12. The germline gives CDR1 SQVTM, CDR2 ANQGSEA. The chain's CDR3 is CSVEGLTGIRGGYTF. In DNA, the CDR3 is TGCAGCGTTGAAGGCTTGACAGGGATTCGTGGTGGCTACACCTTC.

The chain joins TRBV28 to TRBJ1-1; TRBD1 agrees at 9 bases. The CDR3 consists of 14 residues. Germline V gives CDR1 MDHEN, CDR2 SYDVKM. Trimming took 3 bases from V and 5 from J; bases not matched to a gene: 4. The CDR3 is CASSLDRGWTEAFF. The CDR3 DNA follows: TGTGCCAGCAGTTTGGACAGGGGTTGGACTGAAGCTTTCTTT.

This chain joins TRBV6-5 and TRBJ2-3, with TRBD2 as a possible D gene (6 bases). V was clipped by 8 bases and J by 0 bases, with 9 bases between them. Germline values: CDR1 MNHEY, CDR2 SVGAGI. The CDR3 sequence is 13 residues long. DNA for the CDR3: TGTGCCAGCGGTCGGGGGAGCACAGATACGCAGTATTTT. It codes for CASGRGSTDTQYF.

V is TRBV7-2 and J is TRBJ2-4, with a weak D call TRBD1 (6 bases). Trimming pared 1 base from V and 4 bases from J, leaving 11 bases between. Germline V gene data show CDR1 as SGHTA and CDR2 as FQGNSA. The CDR3 is made up of 15 amino acids. Here the CDR3 DNA reads TGTGCCAGCAGCTTAGGAGACAGGTCGAAAAACATTCAGTACTTC. Protein: CASSLGDRSKNIQYF.

The chain employs TRBV30 and TRBJ1-1; 7 bases map to TRBD1. The CDR3 runs to 14 residues. In germline, CDR1 is GTSNPN, CDR2 SVGIG (reference sequence). Trimming took 3 bases from V and 10 from J; bases not matched to a gene: 14. The CDR3 protein is CAWSPLSTGTAAFF. The CDR3, as DNA: TGTGCCTGGAGCCCTCTTTCTACCGGGACAGCAGCTTTCTTT.

CDR3 bases: TGTGCCTGGAGTGTAAATAGGGACAGGGGAGGCAATCAGCCCCAGCATTTT. The encoded protein is CAWSVNRDRGGNQPQHF. The rearrangement uses TRBV30 and TRBJ1-5; 10 nucleotides align to TRBD1. Trimming removed 0 bases from V and 2 bases from J; junction bases left unmatched: 7. The germline V gene has CDR1 GTSNPN and CDR2 SVGIG (reference sequence). The CDR3 runs to 17 residues.

The J gene is TRBJ1-2, the V gene TRBV30, with a possible D match to TRBD1 (5 bases). CDR1 and CDR2 (germline): GTSNPN, SVGIG (reference sequence). V shed 5 bases and J shed 1 base, with 8 bases lying between them. This CDR3 contains 12 residues. Written as DNA, the CDR3 is TGTGCCTGGGAAGGGGATAACTATGGCTACACCTTC. Its protein product is CAWEGDNYGYTF.